Listed below are T cell receptor beta chains from one sample, sequenced in a study of OX40 agonist ivuxolimab in advanced cancers. Data came from immunoSEQ multiplex PCR; TCRdb stores just in-frame clones and leaves some out. The table lists around 22,000 clones, 75% to 90% of them singletons, with approximately 16% in the top ten. The input for sequencing was CD4+ or CD8+ T cells sorted from blood, taken in a trial of the OX40 agonist ivuxolimab. Source of these receptors: an adult with an advanced solid tumor such as melanoma, head and neck, liver or kidney cancer. CDR3s include the opening cysteine and the closing phenylalanine or tryptophan. A D gene is named only where the DNA matches it firmly. Size values are once, few and many counts, or a class for expanded clones, and some rows have none.

TRBD2 TRBJ2-3 TRBV6-5 . TGTGCCAGCAGTTACGTGGCTAGCGGGAGTTCAGATACGCAGTATTTT CASSYVASGSSDTQYF
. TRBJ2-3 TRBV7-9 . TGTGCCAGCAGCTTCCCCAGCACAGATACGCAGTATTTT CASSFPSTDTQYF
TRBD1 TRBJ1-4 TRBV7-2 once TGTGCCAGCAGCGCGGGACAGGGGGATGGTGAAAAACTGTTTTTT CASSAGQGDGEKLFF
. TRBJ1-1 TRBV2 . TGTGCCAGCAGTGCCCAGGCCATGAACACTGAAGCTTTCTTT CASSAQAMNTEAFF
. TRBJ1-6 TRBV6-5 . TGTGCCAGCAGTTACTCAACAGGGAAGAATTCACCCCTCCACTTT CASSYSTGKNSPLHF
. TRBJ1-5 TRBV4-3 . TGCGCCAGCAGCCAAGACCCGTCTCAGCCCCAGCATTTT CASSQDPSQPQHF
TRBD1 TRBJ2-2 TRBV5-1 . TGCGCCAGCAGCCGGGGAGGGACAGGGGACACCGGGGAGCTGTTTTTT CASSRGGTGDTGELFF
. TRBJ1-2 TRBV6-1 . TGTGCCAGCAGTGAGAGGGTGAACTATGGCTACACCTTC CASSERVNYGYTF
TRBD1 TRBJ2-1 TRBV5-6 . TGTGCCAGCAGCTTCACAGGGGCGAACCTCTACAATGAGCAGTTCTTC CASSFTGANLYNEQFF
. TRBJ2-3 TRBV7-6 once TGTGCCAGCAGCTTAGCCCAGGGGGGAGCAGATACGCAGTATTTT CASSLAQGGADTQYF
. TRBJ1-5 TRBV6-6 once TGTGCCAGCAGCCAAGCCGGGGCCTTGAATCAGCTCCAGCATTTT CASSQAGALNQLQHF
TRBD2 TRBJ2-7 TRBV11-2 . TGTGCCAGCAGCTTAGGGGGCGGGAGCGGAAACTACGAGCAGTACTTC CASSLGGGSGNYEQYF
TRBD1 TRBJ1-1 TRBV7-3 . TGTGCCAGCAGCGTCCAGGGGGCGGGTACTGAAGCTTTCTTT CASSVQGAGTEAFF
. TRBJ2-1 TRBV29-1 . TGCAGCGGCTCGACAGACCCCTTCTCCTACAATGAGCAGTTCTTC CSGSTDPFSYNEQFF
. TRBJ1-4 TRBV10-3 . TGTGCCACCCTCGGGACTCCTAATGAAAAACTGTTTTTT CATLGTPNEKLFF
. TRBJ1-5 TRBV30 . TGTGCCTGGAGCGGTAGGGAAAATAGCAATCAGCCCCAGCATTTT CAWSGRENSNQPQHF
. TRBJ1-4 TRBV11-3 few TGTGCCAGCAGCTTCGGCAGGACAGAGGGTGAAAAACTGTTTTTT CASSFGRTEGEKLFF
. TRBJ1-1 TRBV11-1 . TGTGCCAGCAGCCGACCCACAGGGTACGACACTGAAGCTTTCTTT CASSRPTGYDTEAFF
TRBD2 TRBJ2-3 TRBV29-1 . TGCAGCGTTGCGCTAGCGGTAGATACGCAGTATTTT CSVALAVDTQYF
. TRBJ1-5 TRBV19 . TGTGCCAGTAGTATGAGAGGGAGCAATCAGCCCCAGCATTTT CASSMRGSNQPQHF
TRBD2 TRBJ2-3 TRBV5-1 . TGCGCCAGCAGCTTCCGACTAGCGGGAGGTAACACAGATACGCAGTATTTT CASSFRLAGGNTDTQYF
. TRBJ1-3 TRBV7-9 . TGTGCCAGCATCCGACCCAGCTCTGGAAACACCATATATTTT CASIRPSSGNTIYF
. TRBJ1-6 TRBV21-1 . TGTGCCAGCAGCATCAGGGGACCGTTGTCCTCCTATAATTCACCCCTCCACTTT CASSIRGPLSSYNSPLHF
TRBD1 TRBJ1-2 TRBV27 few TGTGCCAGCAGTGATGGGACAGGGATGGGCGTTAACTATGGCTACACCTTC CASSDGTGMGVNYGYTF
. TRBJ2-6 TRBV6-5 . TGTGCCAGCAAAAGTTTAGGCTCTGGGGCCAACGTCCTGACTTTC CASKSLGSGANVLTF
. TRBJ1-1 TRBV7-2 . TGTGCCAGCAGCTTGATCCCGGGCATATCTGAAGCTTTCTTT CASSLIPGISEAFF
. TRBJ1-3 TRBV11-3 . TGTGCCAGCAGCTTGGACGGTCAGGGGTGGTCTGGAAACACCATATATTTT CASSLDGQGWSGNTIYF
. TRBJ1-5 TRBV18 . TGTGCCAGCTCACCGGACCGGGGTAGCAATCAGCCCCAGCATTTT CASSPDRGSNQPQHF